Below, 19 T cell receptor beta chains from the same sample are listed, as sequenced in a study of blood T cells in healthy people across ages. Alongside a J-beta primer mix, a sample-barcoded 5' primer served in a second PCR lasting about 7 to 11 cycles. From the 5' RACE reads, TCRdb called clonotypes with MiXCR, one entry per CDR3 protein. This sample carries 800,000 to 900,000 distinct CDR3 sequences, less than 80% of them seen once, and the ten largest clones take roughly 26%. The material sequenced was blood. These receptors were collected from a man between 25 and 39 years old in good health.

This chain connects TRBV5-1 to TRBJ2-3; D may be TRBD2 (6 bases). The V gene's germline CDR1 is SGHRS and CDR2 YFSETQ. The V end lost 4 bases, the J end lost 8 bases, and 11 bases lay between the germline ends. This CDR3 region has 12 residues. CDR3 protein: CASSGGDGTQYF. The DNA of the CDR3 is TGCGCCAGCAGCGGCGGGGACGGTACGCAGTATTTT.

The gene calls are TRBV9 and TRBJ2-5; no clear D. The CDR3 loop spans 14 amino acids. Looked up from germline, CDR1 is SGDLS and CDR2 is YYNGEE. V lost 4 bases and J 5 bases, leaving 15 bases between the germline ends. CDR3 sequence reads: CASSNARTRETQYF. The CDR3 coding sequence is TGTGCCAGCAGCAACGCTCGGACCCGGGAGACCCAGTACTTC.

The V and J genes are TRBV20-1 and TRBJ1-4, with D maybe TRBD1 (6 bases). The CDR3 is made up of 13 amino acids. In germline, CDR1 is DFQATT, CDR2 SNEGSKA (reference sequence). With 6 bases removed from V and 5 bases from J, the gap between germline ends came to 13 bases. The CDR3 spells CSATDSRNEKLFF. As DNA, the CDR3 is TGCAGTGCCACGGACAGCCGAAATGAAAAACTGTTTTTT.

The V gene is TRBV6-5, the J gene TRBJ1-4; TRBD1 matches at 9 bases. CDR1 is MNHEY, CDR2 SVGAGI, per germline. The CDR3 loop spans 16 amino acids. The J segment lost 7 bases and the V segment lost 1 base, leaving 7 bases of the junction unmatched. The CDR3 DNA reads TGTGCCAGCAGTTACTATACAGGGGGCGCGGTTGAAAAACTGTTTTTT. Translated: CASSYYTGGAVEKLFF.

The chain uses TRBV7-9 and TRBJ2-4, with D possibly being TRBD1 or TRBD2 (6 bases each). The DNA matches TRBJ2-7 better at its end, which makes the J call doubtful. From germline, CDR1 is SEHNR and CDR2 FQNEAQ (reference sequence). CDR3 length: 19 amino acids. DNA for the CDR3: TGTGCCAGCAGCTCACGAAGGGGGGCCGGCAGGGCTCTGGTCTACGAGCAGTACTTC. Translating it yields CASSSRRGAGRALVYEQYF.

This clonotype has just one count. Germline and junction disagree at one end, which may indicate a read error. The chain recombines TRBV6-2 or TRBV6-3 with TRBJ2-3, with D perhaps matching TRBD1 or TRBD2 (6 bases each). The CDR3 is 14 residues long. The germline V gene has CDR1 MNHEY and CDR2 SVGEGT. The CDR3, as DNA: TGTGCCAGCAGTTACTCAGGGGGGCCAGATGCGCAGTATTTT. It encodes CASSYSGGPDAQYF.

This clonotype was recorded a few times. This chain connects TRBV7-9 to TRBJ1-2; no firm D call. The V end was cut by 2 bases, the J end by 4 bases, with 11 bases between. CDR1 SEHNR and CDR2 FQNEAQ come from the germline V gene (reference sequence). The CDR3 has 14 residues. The CDR3 bases are TGTGCCAGCAGCTTACTCCAAGACGTCTATGGCTACACCTTC. It specifies CASSLLQDVYGYTF.

J is TRBJ1-5 and V is TRBV6-5, with 7 bases fitting TRBD1. The CDR3 sequence is 13 residues long. Germline values: CDR1 MNHEY, CDR2 SVGAGI. J lost 7 bases, V lost 6 bases, and 6 bases had no gene match. DNA of the CDR3: TGTGCCAGCAGAGGAGGGGGCGGACAGCCCCAGCATTTT. It codes for CASRGGGGQPQHF.

The chain carries TRBV18 and TRBJ1-6; D call uncertain. The V and J ends lost 5 bases and 8 bases respectively, with 10 bases between them. CDR3 length: 13 amino acids. Per germline, CDR1 KGHSH and CDR2 LQKENI. CDR3 sequence: CASSASGDSPLHF. For the CDR3, the DNA is TGTGCCAGCTCAGCCTCCGGGGATTCACCCCTCCACTTT.

This sequence joins TRBV20-1 and TRBJ2-1, with 12 bases lining up with TRBD2. This CDR3 is built from 16 residues. In germline, CDR1 is DFQATT, CDR2 SNEGSKA (reference sequence). The ends lost 2 bases at V and 3 bases at J; junction bases unmatched: 5. CDR3 DNA sequence: TGCAGTGCTAGACCCACTAGCGGGGGGAACTACAATGAGCAGTTCTTC. Translating it yields CSARPTSGGNYNEQFF.

Remarks on this clonotype: No conserved phenylalanine or tryptophan ends this CDR3, so it is likely a read error. The V and J genes are TRBV6-4 and TRBJ2-5; 7 nucleotides agree with TRBD1. Germline V CDR1 and CDR2: MRHNA, SNTAGT. This CDR3 region has 17 residues. V lost 4 bases and J lost 2; bases outside the gene matches: 13. As DNA, the CDR3 is TGTGCCAGCAGTGGCCCCCCAGGACAGGATCCACAAGAGACCCAGTACCTC. Translating gives CASSGPPGQDPQETQYL.

The sample holds a few counts of this clonotype. The gene calls are TRBV20-1 and TRBJ2-3, with D perhaps being TRBD1 or TRBD2 (6 bases each). Germline V gives CDR1 DFQATT, CDR2 SNEGSKA (reference sequence). The CDR3 consists of 14 residues. Trimming pared 5 bases from V and 1 base from J, leaving 13 bases between. The DNA for the CDR3 is TGCAGTGCTTACCTGGGGGGCCGCACAGATACGCAGTATTTT. It yields the protein CSAYLGGRTDTQYF.

This clonotype turned up a few times. The chain recombines TRBV9 with TRBJ2-7; no firm D call. Trimming removed 0 bases at V and 2 bases at J, with 9 bases between. CDR1 SGDLS and CDR2 YYNGEE come from the germline V gene. This CDR3 contains 14 residues. The CDR3 DNA follows: TGTGCCAGCAGCGTAGGGAAGGAAACCTACGAGCAGTACTTC. Its protein is CASSVGKETYEQYF.

This clonotype showed up just once. This chain joins TRBV9 and TRBJ2-7; 9 bases map to TRBD1. In germline, CDR1 is SGDLS, CDR2 YYNGEE. V shed 4 bases and J 4 bases; nucleotides not matched to a gene: 6. The CDR3 covers 14 residues. The CDR3 nucleotides read TGTGCCAGCAGCTTACAGGGGGCAGCTTACGAGCAGTACTTC. Translating it yields CASSLQGAAYEQYF.

The V gene is TRBV6-5, the J gene TRBJ2-1, with 8 bases lining up with TRBD2. Germline V gene data show CDR1 as MNHEY and CDR2 as SVGAGI. V dropped 2 bases and J dropped 9; count of bases not matched to a gene: 6. CDR3 length: 14 residues. The chain's CDR3 is CASSYLRTSTEQFF. CDR3 DNA: TGTGCCAGCAGTTACCTCAGGACTAGCACTGAGCAGTTCTTC.

Concerning this clonotype itself: The junction does not match germline at one end; this may be a read error. V gene TRBV5-1 combines with J gene TRBJ2-7, with D perhaps assigned TRBD1 or TRBD2 (6 bases each). CDR1 and CDR2 (germline): SGHRS, YFSETQ. This CDR3 region has 14 residues. The CDR3 nucleotides are TGCGTCAGCAGCGTCTTGGGGGGCCCCTACGAGCAGTACTTC. Protein product: CVSSVLGGPYEQYF.

This chain links TRBV4-3 with TRBJ1-2, with 8 bases fitting TRBD1. Germline V lookup: CDR1 LGHNA, CDR2 YSLEER. V dropped 2 bases and J dropped 5; count of bases not matched to a gene: 16. This CDR3 spans 18 amino acids. CDR3 protein: CASSQKPSVTGEGYGYTF. As DNA, the CDR3 is TGCGCCAGCAGCCAAAAACCGTCGGTGACAGGGGAGGGTTATGGCTACACCTTC.

This clonotype was seen only a few times. The V gene is TRBV6-2 or TRBV6-3, the J gene TRBJ2-7; D may match TRBD1 or TRBD2 (6 bases each). Germline V gene sequence: CDR1 MNHEY, CDR2 SVGEGT. V lost 2 bases, J lost 2 bases, and 10 bases lay in between. The CDR3 is 14 amino acids. As DNA, the CDR3 is TGTGCCAGCAGTTACGGGGGGCCTACCTACGAGCAGTACTTC. This codes for CASSYGGPTYEQYF.

The gene calls are TRBV15 and TRBJ2-7; 7 nucleotides agree with TRBD1. The germline V gene has CDR1 LNHNV and CDR2 YYDKDF (reference sequence). V shed 0 bases and J 5 bases; nucleotides not matched to a gene: 7. This CDR3 has 15 amino acids. The CDR3 spells CATSRDPGQLNEQYF. Here the CDR3 DNA reads TGTGCCACCAGCAGAGACCCGGGACAGCTGAACGAGCAGTACTTC.